The T cell receptor (beta chain) described here comes from a study of blood T cell repertoires in COVID-19. As for the study in general: Acute and convalescent COVID-19 specimens originated in the United States, Italy and Spain. The cDNA or gDNA used as material had been derived from T cells, B-cell-depleted T cells, or PBMCs.

Study processing details: Reference gene primer amplification in the assay estimated nucleated cell counts. Clones were sequenced by immunoSEQ multiplex PCR, and TCRdb holds only the in-frame ones, with some missing. The V and J calls and clone size are taken from that table; D and trimming were inferred from the DNA. The sample lists about 180,000 clones, approximately 80% occurring once. The germline V gene encodes CDR1 MNHNS and CDR2 SASEGT. V was clipped by 2 bases and J by 6 bases, with 20 bases between them. This CDR3 comprises 17 residues. Source material: peripheral blood. V and J are TRBV6-1 and TRBJ1-5; D not certain. This clonotype originated in a human donor in a cohort sampled during active COVID-19. The CDR3 coding sequence is TGTGCCAGCAGTGAATTAAGTACAGCTGTTATAGGTCAGCCCCAGCATTTT. Its protein is CASSELSTAVIGQPQHF.